This TCR beta chain was recovered during a study of early T cells in non-severe SARS-CoV-2 infection. Study at large: Bulk RNA taken from unsorted whole blood was sequenced, leaving chains unpaired. General observations from the study: Reliance on VDJdb matching favored anti-spike CD8 responses; private and CD4 specificities were missed.

In germline, CDR1 is MNHEY, CDR2 SVGAGI. The CDR3 is 17 residues long. V was trimmed by 8 bases and J by 7 bases, leaving 24 bases between them. This clonotype has at least ten counts. Its antigen is as yet unknown. Individual cDNA molecules each received unique molecular identifiers attached to them. TCRdb fed the 5' RACE reads into MiXCR, producing one record per CDR3 protein. The data hold some 49,000 distinct CDR3 sequences, with 3.5% to 4.5% observed a single time. V is TRBV6-5 and J is TRBJ1-6; maybe TRBD1 (6 bases). The TCR sequence derives from an adult who was a healthcare worker with PCR-confirmed SARS-CoV-2 infection or an uninfected control (not recorded which). The sample comprised whole blood. This CDR3 reads CASSLAWGPNFNSPLHF. CDR3 nucleotide sequence: TGTGCCAGCTCCCTGGCGTGGGGGCCCAATTTCAATTCACCCCTCCACTTT.